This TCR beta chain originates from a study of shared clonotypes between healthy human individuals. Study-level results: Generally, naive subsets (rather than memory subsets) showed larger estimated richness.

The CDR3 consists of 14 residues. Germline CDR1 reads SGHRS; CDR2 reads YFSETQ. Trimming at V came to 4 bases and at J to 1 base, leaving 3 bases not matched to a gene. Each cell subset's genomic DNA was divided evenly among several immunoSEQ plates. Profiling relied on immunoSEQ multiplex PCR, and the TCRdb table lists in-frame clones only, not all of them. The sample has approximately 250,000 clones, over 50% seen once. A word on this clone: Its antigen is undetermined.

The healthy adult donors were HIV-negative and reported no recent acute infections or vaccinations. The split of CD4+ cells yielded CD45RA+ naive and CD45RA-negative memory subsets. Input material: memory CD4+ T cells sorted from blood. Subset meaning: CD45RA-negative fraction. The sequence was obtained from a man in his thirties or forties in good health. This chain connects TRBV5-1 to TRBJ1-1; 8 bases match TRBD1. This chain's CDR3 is CASSRGTGNTEAFF. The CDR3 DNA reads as TGCGCCAGCAGCCGAGGGACAGGGAACACTGAAGCTTTCTTT.